The TCR beta chain under discussion was sequenced for a study of cytomegalovirus exposure and HLA in healthy donors. The germline gives CDR1 SGHVS, CDR2 FQNEAQ. The CDR3 contains 15 residues. Trimming removed 5 bases from V and 0 bases from J; junction bases left unmatched: 6. Profiling relied on immunoSEQ multiplex PCR, and the TCRdb table lists in-frame clones only, not all of them. This sample has around 150,000 clones; about nine tenths occur once, and the top ten carry about 9.4%. This TCR derives from a woman under 30 in good health and CMV-seropositive. The material sequenced was PBMCs. The rearrangement joins TRBV7-8 to TRBJ2-7; 8 positions match TRBD1. The CDR3 here is CASSLDRVYSYEQYF. In DNA form, the CDR3 reads TGTGCCAGCAGCCTGGACAGGGTATACTCCTACGAGCAGTACTTC.